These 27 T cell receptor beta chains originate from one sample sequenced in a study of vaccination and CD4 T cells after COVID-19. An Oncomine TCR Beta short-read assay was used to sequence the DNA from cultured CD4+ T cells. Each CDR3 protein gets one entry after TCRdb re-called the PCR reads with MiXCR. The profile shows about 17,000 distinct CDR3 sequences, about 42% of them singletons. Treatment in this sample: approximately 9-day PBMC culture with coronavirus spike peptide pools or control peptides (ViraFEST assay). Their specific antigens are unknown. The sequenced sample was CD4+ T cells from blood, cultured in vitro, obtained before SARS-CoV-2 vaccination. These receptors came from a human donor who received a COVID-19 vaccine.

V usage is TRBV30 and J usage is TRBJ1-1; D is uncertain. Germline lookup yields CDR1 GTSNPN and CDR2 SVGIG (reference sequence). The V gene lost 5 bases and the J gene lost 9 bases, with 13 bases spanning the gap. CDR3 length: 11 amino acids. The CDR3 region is CAWGLARKAFF. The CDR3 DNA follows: TGTGCCTGGGGGTTGGCCCGAAAAGCTTTCTTT. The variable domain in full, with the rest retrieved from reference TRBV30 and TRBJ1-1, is SQTIHQWPATLVQPVGSPLSLECTVEGTSNPNLYWYRQAAGRGLQLLFYSVGIGQISSEVPQNLSASRPQDRQFILSSKKLLLSDSGFYLCAWGLARKAFFGQGTRLTVV.

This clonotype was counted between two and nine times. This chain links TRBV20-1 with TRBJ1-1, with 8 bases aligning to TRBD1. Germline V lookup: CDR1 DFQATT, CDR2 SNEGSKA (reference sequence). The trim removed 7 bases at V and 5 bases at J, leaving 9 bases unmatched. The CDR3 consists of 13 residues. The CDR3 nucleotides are TGCAGTGTCTTTCGACAGGGGTATACTGAAGCTTTCTTT. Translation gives CSVFRQGYTEAFF.

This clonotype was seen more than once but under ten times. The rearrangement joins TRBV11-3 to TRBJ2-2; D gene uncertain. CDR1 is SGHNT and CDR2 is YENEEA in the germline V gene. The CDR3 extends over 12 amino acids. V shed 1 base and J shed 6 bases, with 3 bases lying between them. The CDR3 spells CASSLGSGELFF. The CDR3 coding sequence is TGTGCCAGCAGCTTAGGGTCCGGGGAGCTGTTTTTT.

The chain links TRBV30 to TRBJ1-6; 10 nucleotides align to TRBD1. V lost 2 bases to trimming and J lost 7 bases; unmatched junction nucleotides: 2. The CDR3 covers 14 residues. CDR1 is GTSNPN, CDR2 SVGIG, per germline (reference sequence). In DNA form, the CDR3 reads TGTGCCTGGAGTCGACAGGGGGCGAATTCACCCCTCCACTTT. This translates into CAWSRQGANSPLHF.

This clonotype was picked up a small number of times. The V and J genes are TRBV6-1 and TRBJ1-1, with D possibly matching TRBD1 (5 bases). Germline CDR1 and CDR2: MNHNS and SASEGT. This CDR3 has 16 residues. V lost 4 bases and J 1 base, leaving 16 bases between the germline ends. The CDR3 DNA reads TGTGCCAGCAGTGGCCGCCGGGGGACGGAGAACACTGAAGCTTTCTTT. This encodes CASSGRRGTENTEAFF.

In DNA, the CDR3 is TGCAGTGCTAGAGATTCGGCCAGCACAGATACGCAGTATTTT. This codes for CSARDSASTDTQYF. The chain carries TRBV20-1 and TRBJ2-3; no firm D call. Germline loops: CDR1 DFQATT, CDR2 SNEGSKA (reference sequence). CDR3 length equals 14 residues. V gave up 0 bases and J gave up 0 bases, with 7 bases separating them.

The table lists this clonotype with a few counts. The CDR3 reads CASSHTGGNNEQFF. DNA of the CDR3: TGTGCCAGCAGCCATACAGGGGGCAACAATGAGCAGTTCTTC. V and J are TRBV7-3 and TRBJ2-1, with 9 bases lining up with TRBD1. Germline assignment: CDR1 SGHTA and CDR2 FQGTGA. The CDR3 is 14 residues long. The J segment lost 5 bases and the V segment lost 5 bases, leaving 4 bases of the junction unmatched.

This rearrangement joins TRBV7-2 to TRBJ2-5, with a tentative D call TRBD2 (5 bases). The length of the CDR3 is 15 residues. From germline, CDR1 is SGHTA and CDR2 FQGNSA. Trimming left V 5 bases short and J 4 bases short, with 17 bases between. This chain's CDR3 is CASSPGGGVVETQYF. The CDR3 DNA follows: TGTGCCAGCAGCCCCGGAGGAGGAGTGGTAGAGACCCAGTACTTC. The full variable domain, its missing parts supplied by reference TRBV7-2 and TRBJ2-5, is GAGVSQSPSNKVTEKGKDVELRCDPISGHTALYWYRQSLGQGLEFLIYFQGNSAPDKSGLPSDRFSAERTGGSVSTLTIQRTQQEDSAVYLCASSPGGGVVETQYFGPGTRLLVL.

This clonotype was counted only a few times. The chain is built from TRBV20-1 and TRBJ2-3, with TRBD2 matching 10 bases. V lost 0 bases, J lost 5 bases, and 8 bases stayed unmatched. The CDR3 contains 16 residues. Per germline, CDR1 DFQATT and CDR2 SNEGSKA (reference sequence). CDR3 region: CSARDPAGGLGDTQYF. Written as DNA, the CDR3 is TGCAGTGCTAGAGACCCAGCGGGGGGGCTGGGAGATACGCAGTATTTT.

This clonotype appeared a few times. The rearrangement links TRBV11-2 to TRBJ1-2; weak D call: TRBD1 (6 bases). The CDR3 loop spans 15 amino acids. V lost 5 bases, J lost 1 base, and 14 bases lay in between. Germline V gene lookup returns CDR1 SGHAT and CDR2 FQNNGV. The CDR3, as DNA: TGTGCCAGCAGCCCAAGGACAGAAATTAACTATGGCTACACCTTC. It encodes CASSPRTEINYGYTF.

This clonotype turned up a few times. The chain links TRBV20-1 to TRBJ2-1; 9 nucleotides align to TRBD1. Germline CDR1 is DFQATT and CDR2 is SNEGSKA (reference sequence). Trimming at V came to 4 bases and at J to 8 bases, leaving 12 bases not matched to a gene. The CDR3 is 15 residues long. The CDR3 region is CSATLPGQGGDEQFF. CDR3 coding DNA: TGCAGTGCTACGCTACCGGGACAGGGTGGCGATGAGCAGTTCTTC.

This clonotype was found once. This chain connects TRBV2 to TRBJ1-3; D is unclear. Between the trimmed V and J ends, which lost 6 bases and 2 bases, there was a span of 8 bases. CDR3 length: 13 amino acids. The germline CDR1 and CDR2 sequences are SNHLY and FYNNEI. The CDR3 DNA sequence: TGTGCCAGCAGATCGGTAGCTGGAAACACCATATATTTT. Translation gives CASRSVAGNTIYF.

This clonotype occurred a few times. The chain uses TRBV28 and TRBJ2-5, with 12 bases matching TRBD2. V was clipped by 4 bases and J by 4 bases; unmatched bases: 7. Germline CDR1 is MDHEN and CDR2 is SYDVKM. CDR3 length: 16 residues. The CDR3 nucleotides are TGTGCCAGCAGTTACAGGGCTAGCGGGGGGGTAGAGACCCAGTACTTC. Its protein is CASSYRASGGVETQYF.

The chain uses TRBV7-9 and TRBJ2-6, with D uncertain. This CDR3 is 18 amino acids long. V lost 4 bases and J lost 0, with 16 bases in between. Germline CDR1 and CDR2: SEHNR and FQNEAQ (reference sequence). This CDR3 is CASSSPIFASSGANVLTF. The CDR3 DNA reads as TGTGCCAGCAGCTCACCCATTTTCGCGAGCTCTGGGGCCAACGTCCTGACTTTC.

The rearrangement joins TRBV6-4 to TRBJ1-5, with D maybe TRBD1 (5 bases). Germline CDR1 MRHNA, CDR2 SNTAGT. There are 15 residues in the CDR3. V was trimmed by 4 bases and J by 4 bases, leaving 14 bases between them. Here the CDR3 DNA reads TGTGCCAGCAGTGTAAACGGTGGGGCAAATCAGCCCCAGCATTTT. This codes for CASSVNGGANQPQHF.

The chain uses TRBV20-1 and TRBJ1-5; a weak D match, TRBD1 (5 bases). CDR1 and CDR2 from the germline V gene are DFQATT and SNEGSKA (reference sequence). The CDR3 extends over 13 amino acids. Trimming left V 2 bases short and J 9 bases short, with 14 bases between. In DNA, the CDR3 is TGCAGTGCTAGATCCCGCCGGGACTTGCCCCAGCATTTT. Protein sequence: CSARSRRDLPQHF.

CDR3 in DNA: TGTGCCAGCAGCTTGGGACTAGCGTCCCACGAGCAGTACTTC. Its translation is CASSLGLASHEQYF. The chain links TRBV5-4 to TRBJ2-7; 8 nucleotides align to TRBD2. The CDR3 covers 14 residues. Trimming cost V 0 bases and J 5 bases; bases outside gene matches: 4. The germline gives CDR1 SGHNT, CDR2 YYREEE (reference sequence).

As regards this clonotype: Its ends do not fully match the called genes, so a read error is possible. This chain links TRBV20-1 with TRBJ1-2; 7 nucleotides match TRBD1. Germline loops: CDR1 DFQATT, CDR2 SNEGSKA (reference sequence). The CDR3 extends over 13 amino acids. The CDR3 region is CRDPDRFTYGYIF. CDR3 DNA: TGCAGGGACCCGGACAGGTTTACCTATGGCTACATCTTC.

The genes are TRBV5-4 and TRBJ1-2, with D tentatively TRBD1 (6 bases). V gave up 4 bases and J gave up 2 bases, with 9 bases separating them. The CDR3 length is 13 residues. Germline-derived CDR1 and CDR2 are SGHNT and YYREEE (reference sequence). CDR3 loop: CASSGDTNYGYTF. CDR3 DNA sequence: TGTGCCAGCAGCGGGGACACGAACTATGGCTACACCTTC. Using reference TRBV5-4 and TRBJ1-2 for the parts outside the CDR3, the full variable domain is ETGVTQSPTHLIKTRGQQVTLRCSSQSGHNTVSWYQQALGQGPQFIFQYYREEENGRGNFPPRFSGLQFPNYSSELNVNALELDDSALYLCASSGDTNYGYTFGSGTRLTVV.

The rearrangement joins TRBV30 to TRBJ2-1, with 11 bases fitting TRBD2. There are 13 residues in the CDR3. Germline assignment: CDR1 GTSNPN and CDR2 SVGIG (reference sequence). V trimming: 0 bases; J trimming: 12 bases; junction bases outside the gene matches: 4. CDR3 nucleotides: TGTGCCTGGAGTGTACTCACTAGCGGGGGGCAGTTCTTC. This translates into CAWSVLTSGGQFF.

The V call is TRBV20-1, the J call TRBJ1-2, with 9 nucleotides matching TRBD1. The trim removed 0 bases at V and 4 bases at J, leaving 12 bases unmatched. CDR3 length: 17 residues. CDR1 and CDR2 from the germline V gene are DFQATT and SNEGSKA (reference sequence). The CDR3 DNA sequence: TGCAGTGCTAGAGATCTGGACAGGGGCCGGGGGGGCTATGGCTACACCTTC. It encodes CSARDLDRGRGGYGYTF.

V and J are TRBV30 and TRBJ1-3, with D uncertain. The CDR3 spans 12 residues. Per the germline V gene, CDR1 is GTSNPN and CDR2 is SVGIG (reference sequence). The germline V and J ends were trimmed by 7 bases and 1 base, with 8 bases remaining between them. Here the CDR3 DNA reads TGTGCCTTCAAGGGTTCTGGAAACACCATATATTTT. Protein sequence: CAFKGSGNTIYF. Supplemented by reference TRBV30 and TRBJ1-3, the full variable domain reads SQTIHQWPATLVQPVGSPLSLECTVEGTSNPNLYWYRQAAGRGLQLLFYSVGIGQISSEVPQNLSASRPQDRQFILSSKKLLLSDSGFYLCAFKGSGNTIYFGEGSWLTVV.

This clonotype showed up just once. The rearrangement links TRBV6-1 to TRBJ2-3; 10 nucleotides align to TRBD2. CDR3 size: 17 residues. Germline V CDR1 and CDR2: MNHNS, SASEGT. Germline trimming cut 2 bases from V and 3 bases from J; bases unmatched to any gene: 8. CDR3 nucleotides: TGTGCCAGCAGTGAAAGGCCTAGCGGGGGTAATACAGATACGCAGTATTTT. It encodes CASSERPSGGNTDTQYF.

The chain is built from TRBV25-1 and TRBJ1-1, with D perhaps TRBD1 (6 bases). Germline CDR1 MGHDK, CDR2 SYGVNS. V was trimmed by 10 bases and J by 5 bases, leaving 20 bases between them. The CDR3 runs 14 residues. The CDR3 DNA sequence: TGTGCCACCGAAGATGGGGGGCGTAAGACTGAAGCTTTCTTT. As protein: CATEDGGRKTEAFF. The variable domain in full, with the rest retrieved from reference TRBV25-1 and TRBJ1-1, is EADIYQTPRYLVIGTGKKITLECSQTMGHDKMYWYQQDPGMELHLIHYSYGVNSTEKGDLSSESTVSRIRTEHFPLTLESARPSHTSQYLCATEDGGRKTEAFFGQGTRLTVV.

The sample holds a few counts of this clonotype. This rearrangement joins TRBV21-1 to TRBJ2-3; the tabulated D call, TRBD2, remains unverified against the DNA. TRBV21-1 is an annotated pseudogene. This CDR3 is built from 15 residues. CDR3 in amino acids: CASSNGGLAGDTQYF. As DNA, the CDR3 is TGTGCCAGCAGCAATGGGGGGCTAGCGGGGGATACGCAGTATTTT.

As DNA, the CDR3 is TGTGCCAGCAGTTTGATCAGGGGGGAATCCTACGAGCAGTACTTC. It encodes CASSLIRGESYEQYF. This rearrangement joins TRBV27 to TRBJ2-7; possibly TRBD1 for D (7 bases). This CDR3 contains 15 residues. The germline V gene encodes CDR1 MNHEY and CDR2 SMNVEV (reference sequence). The V end lost 3 bases, the J end lost 1 base, and 13 bases lay between the germline ends.

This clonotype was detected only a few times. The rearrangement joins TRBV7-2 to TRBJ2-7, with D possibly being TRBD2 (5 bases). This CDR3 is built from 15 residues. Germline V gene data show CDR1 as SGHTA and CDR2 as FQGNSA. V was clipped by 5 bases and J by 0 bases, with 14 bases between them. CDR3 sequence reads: CASSPEGIASYEQYF. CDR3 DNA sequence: TGTGCCAGCAGCCCCGAGGGCATAGCCTCCTACGAGCAGTACTTC.